The 24 T cell receptor beta chains given below trace back to one sample, sequenced in a study of radiotherapy plus CTLA-4 blockade in lung cancer. Measured with immunoSEQ multiplex PCR; TCRdb has only the in-frame clones, and not every one. The sample lists some 48,000 clones; roughly 90% were seen once. This material consisted of peripheral blood, taken from a patient treated with radiotherapy plus ipilimumab. Receptors were obtained from a human donor with non-small cell lung cancer that progressed on radiotherapy plus ipilimumab. Some clones in this sample may be carry-over from other donors' samples.

The chain employs TRBV5-1 and TRBJ2-7; D not resolved. The CDR3 totals 13 residues. Trimming took 7 bases from V and 2 from J, leaving 13 bases between them. Looked up from germline, CDR1 is SGHRS and CDR2 is YFSETQ. The CDR3: CASAPDSAYEQYF. In DNA form, the CDR3 reads TGCGCCAGCGCTCCTGACTCTGCCTACGAGCAGTACTTC. Drawing the rest from reference TRBV5-1 and TRBJ2-7, the complete variable domain is KAGVTQTPRYLIKTRGQQVTLSCSPISGHRSVSWYQQTPGQGLQFLFEYFSETQRNKGNFPGRFSGRQFSNSRSEMNVSTLELGDSALYLCASAPDSAYEQYFGPGTRLTVT.

The chain is built from TRBV11-1 and TRBJ2-5; 9 nucleotides agree with TRBD2. The CDR3 contains 13 residues. CDR1 and CDR2 (germline): SGHAT, FQDESV (reference sequence). CDR3 residues: CATQRGAWETQYF. In DNA form, the CDR3 reads TGTGCTACCCAGCGGGGGGCCTGGGAGACCCAGTACTTC.

This clone was observed once. The V and J genes are TRBV5-4 and TRBJ2-5; 7 nucleotides align to TRBD2. J lost 9 bases, V lost 4 bases, and 12 bases had no gene match. Germline loops: CDR1 SGHNT, CDR2 YYREEE (reference sequence). There are 14 residues in the CDR3. CDR3 amino acids: CASSPDTTGRAQYF. CDR3 DNA: TGTGCCAGCAGCCCCGACACCACGGGGAGGGCCCAGTACTTC.

This chain uses TRBV29-1 with TRBJ2-7; TRBD2 aligns across 10 bases. This CDR3 region has 18 residues. Germline CDR1 and CDR2: SQVTM and ANQGSEA. The V segment lost 4 bases and the J segment 1 base; nucleotides outside the gene matches: 16. The DNA of the CDR3 is TGCAGCGTTGTATGGACTAGCGGCCCCCCGGAGGGTTCCTACGAGCAGTACTTC. This encodes CSVVWTSGPPEGSYEQYF.

The gene calls are TRBV5-1 and TRBJ2-1; D remains ambiguous. V lost 1 base and J 8 bases, leaving 7 bases between the germline ends. CDR3 size: 12 residues. From germline, CDR1 is SGHRS and CDR2 YFSETQ. CDR3 region: CASSLMTDEQFF. CDR3 nucleotides: TGCGCCAGCAGCTTGATGACTGATGAGCAGTTCTTC.

The chain carries TRBV19 and TRBJ1-6; D possibly corresponds to TRBD1 (6 bases). Germline values: CDR1 LNHDA, CDR2 SQIVND (reference sequence). Trimming shortened V by 8 bases and J by 0 bases, and 11 bases separated the two germline ends. This CDR3 region has 15 residues. The CDR3 protein is CASSTGSSYNSPLHF. CDR3 bases: TGTGCCAGTTCGACAGGAAGCTCCTATAATTCACCCCTCCACTTT. Full variable domain (missing parts from reference TRBV19 and TRBJ1-6): DGGITQSPKYLFRKEGQNVTLSCEQNLNHDAMYWYRQDPGQGLRLIYYSQIVNDFQKGDIAEGYSVSREKKESFPLTVTSAQKNPTAFYLCASSTGSSYNSPLHFGNGTRLTVT.

CDR3: CASSQVAGANSYEQYF. CDR3 sequence (DNA): TGCGCCAGCAGCCAAGTAGCCGGCGCTAACTCCTACGAGCAGTACTTC. The chain uses TRBV4-1 and TRBJ2-7; no clear D gene. Germline V lookup: CDR1 MGHRA, CDR2 YSYEKL. The CDR3 is 16 residues long. V was cut by 1 base and J by 0 bases, with 13 bases left in between.

The chain recombines TRBV5-1 with TRBJ2-5; TRBD2 aligns across 11 bases. The CDR3 is made up of 15 amino acids. V was clipped by 3 bases and J by 4 bases; unmatched bases: 5. The germline V gene has CDR1 SGHRS and CDR2 YFSETQ. The CDR3 coding sequence is TGCGCCAGCAGCTGGCGACTAGCGGGAACAGAGACCCAGTACTTC. This gives the protein CASSWRLAGTETQYF.

This chain uses TRBV14 with TRBJ2-1; 10 nucleotides match TRBD1. CDR1 and CDR2 from the germline V gene are SGHDN and FVKESK. The V and J ends lost 3 bases and 13 bases, in that order; junction bases with no gene match: 3. This CDR3 is built from 12 residues. This chain's CDR3 is CASSQTGGIQFF. In DNA, the CDR3 is TGTGCCAGCAGCCAGACAGGGGGCATTCAGTTCTTC. Full variable domain (remainder filled in from reference TRBV14 and TRBJ2-1): EAGVTQFPSHSVIEKGQTVTLRCDPISGHDNLYWYRRVMGKEIKFLLHFVKESKQDESGMPNNRFLAERTGGTYSTLKVQPAELEDSGVYFCASSQTGGIQFFGPGTRLTVL.

The chain carries TRBV15 and TRBJ2-3; TRBD1 aligns across 7 bases. This CDR3 spans 17 amino acids. V dropped 4 bases and J dropped 2; count of bases not matched to a gene: 12. Germline V gene data show CDR1 as LNHNV and CDR2 as YYDKDF (reference sequence). The CDR3 loop reads CATSKRPTGAITDTQYF. The CDR3 nucleotides are TGTGCCACCAGCAAGCGACCTACAGGGGCCATCACAGATACGCAGTATTTT.

The chain links TRBV10-3 to TRBJ2-3, with D hard to call. This CDR3 region has 13 residues. Trimming removed 6 bases from V and 5 bases from J, with 12 bases in between. The germline gives CDR1 ENHRY, CDR2 SYGVKD. The CDR3 loop reads CAISRLRGDTQYF. CDR3 in DNA: TGTGCCATCAGCCGCCTTCGCGGAGATACGCAGTATTTT.

The chain carries TRBV11-2 and TRBJ2-7; D might be TRBD2 (6 bases). V lost 5 bases and J 2 bases, leaving 10 bases between the germline ends. CDR3 size: 13 residues. Per germline, CDR1 SGHAT and CDR2 FQNNGV. For the CDR3, the DNA is TGTGCCAGCAGCCTGACGGGAGCCTACGAGCAGTACTTC. It yields the protein CASSLTGAYEQYF.

This chain connects TRBV5-5 to TRBJ1-1; TRBD1 might be the D (6 bases). This CDR3 has 17 amino acids. The germline CDR1 and CDR2 sequences are SGHKS and YYEKEE (reference sequence). The ends were cut back, 5 bases at V and 0 bases at J, with 20 bases in the middle. CDR3 sequence: CASSPVGQRPMNTEAFF. CDR3 DNA sequence: TGTGCCAGCAGTCCGGTCGGACAGAGACCCATGAACACTGAAGCTTTCTTT. Looking up the rest from reference TRBV5-5 and TRBJ1-1 gives the full variable domain: DAGVTQSPTHLIKTRGQQVTLRCSPISGHKSVSWYQQVLGQGPQFIFQYYEKEERGRGNFPDRFSARQFPNYSSELNVNALLLGDSALYLCASSPVGQRPMNTEAFFGQGTRLTVV.

This chain connects TRBV5-1 to TRBJ1-2, with D perhaps TRBD1 (6 bases). The length of the CDR3 is 15 residues. The V end lost 0 bases, the J end lost 2 bases, and 11 bases lay between the germline ends. Per germline, CDR1 SGHRS and CDR2 YFSETQ. For the CDR3, the DNA is TGCGCCAGCAGCTTGGCCAGGGGCCGCAACTATGGCTACACCTTC. Translating it yields CASSLARGRNYGYTF.

The chain carries TRBV6-6 and TRBJ1-5, with 8 bases aligning to TRBD1. The germline CDR1 and CDR2 sequences are MNHNY and SVGAGI (reference sequence). The CDR3 is made up of 16 amino acids. The CDR3: CASKGGTGNSNQPQHF. The CDR3 DNA follows: TGTGCATCAAAAGGAGGGACAGGTAATAGCAATCAGCCCCAGCATTTT.

The gene calls are TRBV7-3 and TRBJ1-1; 8 nucleotides agree with TRBD1. Losses at the gene ends were 9 bases for V and 0 bases for J; bases not matched to a gene: 12. The CDR3 is made up of 16 amino acids. Germline V gene sequence: CDR1 SGHTA, CDR2 FQGTGA. CDR3 nucleotides: TGTGCCAGTAAAACGACAGGGGCGAGTTTGAACACTGAAGCTTTCTTT. Amino acid sequence: CASKTTGASLNTEAFF. Supplemented by reference TRBV7-3 and TRBJ1-1, the full variable domain reads GAGVSQTPSNKVTEKGKYVELRCDPISGHTALYWYRQSLGQGPEFLIYFQGTGAADDSGLPNDRFFAVRPEGSVSTLKIQRTERGDSAVYLCASKTTGASLNTEAFFGQGTRLTVV.

This clone has just a few counts. Germline and junction disagree at one end, which may indicate a read error. V and J are TRBV13 and TRBJ1-1; the D gene is possibly TRBD1 (6 bases). Germline values: CDR1 PRHDT, CDR2 FYEKMQ (reference sequence). This CDR3 has 11 amino acids. The CDR3 region is CASSPGQRLDF. CDR3 nucleotide sequence: TGTGCCAGCAGCCCCGGACAGAGGCTAGACTTT.

V usage is TRBV6-6 and J usage is TRBJ2-1, with TRBD1 identical over 7 bases. Trimming took 5 bases from V and 15 from J; bases not matched to a gene: 7. CDR1 MNHNY and CDR2 SVGAGI come from the germline V gene (reference sequence). This CDR3 is built from 11 residues. CDR3 residues: CASSLRQGRFF. The CDR3 region has the DNA TGTGCCAGCAGTCTAAGACAGGGACGGTTCTTC.

The chain couples TRBV6-5 to TRBJ2-5, with TRBD2 as a possible D gene (6 bases). Germline V gene lookup returns CDR1 MNHEY and CDR2 SVGAGI. The CDR3 has 11 residues. Trimming stripped 4 bases from V and 11 bases from J, with 11 bases between. The CDR3 sequence is CASSSPGEQYF. DNA for the CDR3: TGTGCCAGCAGTTCCCCGGGGGAGCAGTACTTC.

This sequence joins TRBV15 and TRBJ1-1, with D unclear. The V and J ends lost 0 bases and 5 bases respectively, with 28 bases between them. The CDR3 covers 20 residues. Looked up from germline, CDR1 is LNHNV and CDR2 is YYDKDF (reference sequence). The CDR3 DNA follows: TGTGCCACCAGCAGAGATGACCGAGCTATCCTCAGAGTGACGGGAACTGAAGCTTTCTTT. Translation: CATSRDDRAILRVTGTEAFF.

The chain recombines TRBV6-1 with TRBJ2-5; D ambiguous. V was clipped by 9 bases and J by 0 bases, with 11 bases between them. This CDR3 spans 13 amino acids. CDR1 and CDR2 from the germline V gene are MNHNS and SASEGT. This chain's CDR3 is CASLTGDQETQYF. The CDR3 bases are TGTGCCAGTTTGACTGGCGACCAAGAGACCCAGTACTTC.

The chain links TRBV28 to TRBJ2-7, with 10 bases identical to TRBD2. The V segment lost 6 bases and the J segment 3 bases; nucleotides outside the gene matches: 5. The length of the CDR3 is 14 residues. Germline V gene sequence: CDR1 MDHEN, CDR2 SYDVKM. The CDR3 sequence: CASSSGLADYEQYF. CDR3 nucleotide sequence: TGTGCCAGCAGCTCCGGACTAGCGGACTACGAGCAGTACTTC.

This clone was found a few times. CDR3 in amino acids: CASTPGGSYNEQFF. As DNA, the CDR3 is TGTGCCAGCACCCCCGGGGGGTCCTACAATGAGCAGTTCTTC. This chain links TRBV7-9 with TRBJ2-1; 7 bases line up with TRBD2. The CDR3 has 14 amino acids. J was trimmed by 1 base and V by 7 bases; bases with no gene match: 4. Germline V CDR1 and CDR2: SEHNR, FQNEAQ (reference sequence).

The genes are TRBV5-1 and TRBJ2-3; 8 bases align to TRBD2. CDR1 SGHRS and CDR2 YFSETQ come from the germline V gene. V gave up 7 bases and J gave up 0 bases; unmatched junction bases: 4. The CDR3 consists of 14 residues. The CDR3 nucleotides are TGCGCCAGCGTTCGGGGGGGAAGCACAGATACGCAGTATTTT. This encodes CASVRGGSTDTQYF. The full variable domain, with the rest looked up from reference TRBV5-1 and TRBJ2-3, is KAGVTQTPRYLIKTRGQQVTLSCSPISGHRSVSWYQQTPGQGLQFLFEYFSETQRNKGNFPGRFSGRQFSNSRSEMNVSTLELGDSALYLCASVRGGSTDTQYFGPGTRLTVL.